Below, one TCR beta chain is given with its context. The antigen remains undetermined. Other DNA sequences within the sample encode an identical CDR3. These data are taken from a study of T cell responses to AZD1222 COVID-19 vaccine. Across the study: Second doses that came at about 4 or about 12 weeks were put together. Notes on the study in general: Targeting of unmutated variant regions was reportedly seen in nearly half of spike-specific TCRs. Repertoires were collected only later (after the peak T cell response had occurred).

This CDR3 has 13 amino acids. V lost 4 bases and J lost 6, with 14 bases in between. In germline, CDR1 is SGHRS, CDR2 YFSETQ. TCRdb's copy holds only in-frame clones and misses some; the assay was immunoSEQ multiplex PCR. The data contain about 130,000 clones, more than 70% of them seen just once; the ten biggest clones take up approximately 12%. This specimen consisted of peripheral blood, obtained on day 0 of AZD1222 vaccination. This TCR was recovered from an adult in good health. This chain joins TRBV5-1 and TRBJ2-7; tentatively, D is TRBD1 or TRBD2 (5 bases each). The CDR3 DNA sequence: TGCGCCAGCAGCCCGGGGACCGGTCCCGAGCAGTACTTC. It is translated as CASSPGTGPEQYF.